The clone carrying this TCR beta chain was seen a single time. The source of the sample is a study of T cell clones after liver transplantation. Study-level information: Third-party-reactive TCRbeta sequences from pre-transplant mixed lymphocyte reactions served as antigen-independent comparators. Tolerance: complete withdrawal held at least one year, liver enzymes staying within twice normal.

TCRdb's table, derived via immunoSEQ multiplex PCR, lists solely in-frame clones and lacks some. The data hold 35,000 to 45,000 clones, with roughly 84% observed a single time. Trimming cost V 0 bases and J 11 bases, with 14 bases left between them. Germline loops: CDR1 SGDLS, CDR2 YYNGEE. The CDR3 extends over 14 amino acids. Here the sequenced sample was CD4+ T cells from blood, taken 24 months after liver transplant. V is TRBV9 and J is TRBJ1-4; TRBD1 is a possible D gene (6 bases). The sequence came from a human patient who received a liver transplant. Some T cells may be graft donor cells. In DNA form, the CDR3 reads TGTGCCAGCAGCGTAGGGAACAGGGCGGAGAAACTGTTTTTT. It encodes CASSVGNRAEKLFF.